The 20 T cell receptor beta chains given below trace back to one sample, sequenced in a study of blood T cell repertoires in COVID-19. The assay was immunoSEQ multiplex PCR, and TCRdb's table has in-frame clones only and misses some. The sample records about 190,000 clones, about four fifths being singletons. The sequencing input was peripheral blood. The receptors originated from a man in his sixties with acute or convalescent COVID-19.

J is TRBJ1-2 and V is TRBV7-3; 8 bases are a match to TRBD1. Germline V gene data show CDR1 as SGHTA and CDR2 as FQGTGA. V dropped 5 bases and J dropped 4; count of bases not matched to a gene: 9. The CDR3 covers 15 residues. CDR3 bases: TGTGCCAGCAGCGTAGGACAGGGAGCGGGCTATGGCTACACCTTC. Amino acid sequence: CASSVGQGAGYGYTF.

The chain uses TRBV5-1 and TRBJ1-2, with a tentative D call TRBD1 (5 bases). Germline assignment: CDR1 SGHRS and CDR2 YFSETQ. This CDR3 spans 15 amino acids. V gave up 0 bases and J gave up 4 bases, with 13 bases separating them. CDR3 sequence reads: CASSLGEGTFYGYTF. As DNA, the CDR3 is TGCGCCAGCAGCTTGGGGGAGGGGACGTTCTATGGCTACACCTTC.

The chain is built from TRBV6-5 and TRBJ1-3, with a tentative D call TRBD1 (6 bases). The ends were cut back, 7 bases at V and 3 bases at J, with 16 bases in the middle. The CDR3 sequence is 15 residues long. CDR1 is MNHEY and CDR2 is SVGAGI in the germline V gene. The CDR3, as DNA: TGTGCCAGCACCGGGGTGCAGGGGATTGGAAACACCATATATTTT. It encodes CASTGVQGIGNTIYF.

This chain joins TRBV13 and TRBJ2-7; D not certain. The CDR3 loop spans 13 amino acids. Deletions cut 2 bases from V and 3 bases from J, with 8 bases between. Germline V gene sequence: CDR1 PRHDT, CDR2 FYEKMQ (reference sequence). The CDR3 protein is CASSLNYFYEQYF. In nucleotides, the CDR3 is TGTGCCAGCAGCTTAAACTATTTCTACGAGCAGTACTTC.

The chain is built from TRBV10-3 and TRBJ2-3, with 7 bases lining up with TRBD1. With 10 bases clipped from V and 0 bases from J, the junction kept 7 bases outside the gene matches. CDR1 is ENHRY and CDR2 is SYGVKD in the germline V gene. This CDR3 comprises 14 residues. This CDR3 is CATYRGQSTDTQYF. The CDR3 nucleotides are TGTGCCACCTACAGGGGCCAAAGCACAGATACGCAGTATTTT.

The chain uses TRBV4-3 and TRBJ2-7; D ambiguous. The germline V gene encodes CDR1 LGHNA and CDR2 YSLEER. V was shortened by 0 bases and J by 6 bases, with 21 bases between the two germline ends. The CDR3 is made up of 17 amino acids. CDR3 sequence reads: CASSQEASEPTRGEQYF. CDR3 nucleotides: TGCGCCAGCAGCCAAGAAGCGTCCGAGCCTACCCGTGGCGAGCAGTACTTC.

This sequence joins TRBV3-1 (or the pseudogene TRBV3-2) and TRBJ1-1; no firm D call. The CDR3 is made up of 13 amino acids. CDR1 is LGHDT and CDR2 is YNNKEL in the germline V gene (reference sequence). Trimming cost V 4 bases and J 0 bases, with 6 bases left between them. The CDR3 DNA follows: TGTGCCAGCAGCCCTGACATGAACACTGAAGCTTTCTTT. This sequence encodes CASSPDMNTEAFF.

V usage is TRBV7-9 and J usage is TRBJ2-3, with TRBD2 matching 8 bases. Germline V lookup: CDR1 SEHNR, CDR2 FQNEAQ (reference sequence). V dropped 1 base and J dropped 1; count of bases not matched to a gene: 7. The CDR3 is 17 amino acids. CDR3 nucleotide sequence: TGTGCCAGCAGCTTAGAGGGGCGCGGGAGGCGCACAGATACGCAGTATTTT. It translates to CASSLEGRGRRTDTQYF.

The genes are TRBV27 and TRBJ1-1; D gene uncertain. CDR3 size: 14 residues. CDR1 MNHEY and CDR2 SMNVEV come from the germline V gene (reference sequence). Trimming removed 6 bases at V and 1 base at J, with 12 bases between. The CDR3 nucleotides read TGTGCCAGCAGCCGGAACACAGAGAACACTGAAGCTTTCTTT. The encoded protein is CASSRNTENTEAFF.

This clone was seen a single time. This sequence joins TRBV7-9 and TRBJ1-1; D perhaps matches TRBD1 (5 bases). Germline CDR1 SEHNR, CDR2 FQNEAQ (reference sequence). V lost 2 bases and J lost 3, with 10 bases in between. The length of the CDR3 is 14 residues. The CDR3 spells CASSLQGGDTEAFF. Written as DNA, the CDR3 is TGTGCCAGCAGCTTACAGGGAGGAGACACTGAAGCTTTCTTT. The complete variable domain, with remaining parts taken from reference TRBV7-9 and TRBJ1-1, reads DTGVSQNPRHKITKRGQNVTFRCDPISEHNRLYWYRQTLGQGPEFLTYFQNEAQLEKSRLLSDRFSAERPKGSFSTLEIQRTEQGDSAMYLCASSLQGGDTEAFFGQGTRLTVV.

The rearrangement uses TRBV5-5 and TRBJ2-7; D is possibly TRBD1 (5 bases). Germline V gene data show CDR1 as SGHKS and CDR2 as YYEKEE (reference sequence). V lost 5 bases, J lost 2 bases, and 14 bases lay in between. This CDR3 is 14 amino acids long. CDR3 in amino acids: CASSVLTVPYEQYF. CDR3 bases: TGTGCCAGCAGTGTACTGACAGTCCCCTACGAGCAGTACTTC.

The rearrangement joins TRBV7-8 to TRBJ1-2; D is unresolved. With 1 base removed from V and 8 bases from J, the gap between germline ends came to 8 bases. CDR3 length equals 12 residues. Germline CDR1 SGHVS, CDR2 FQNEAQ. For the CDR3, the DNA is TGTGCCAGCAGCTTAGGGTGGGAGGGCTACACCTTC. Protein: CASSLGWEGYTF.

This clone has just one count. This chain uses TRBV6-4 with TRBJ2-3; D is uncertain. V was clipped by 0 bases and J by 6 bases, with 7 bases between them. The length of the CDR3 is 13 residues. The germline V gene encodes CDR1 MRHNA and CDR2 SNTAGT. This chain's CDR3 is CASSDSTLDTQYF. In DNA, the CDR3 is TGTGCCAGCAGTGACTCGACTCTGGATACGCAGTATTTT.

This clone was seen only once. In DNA form, the CDR3 reads TGTGCCAGCGGGGGGACTCGGATCTATGAGCAGTTCTTC. Amino acids: CASGGTRIYEQFF. The chain employs TRBV6-5 and TRBJ2-1; tentatively, D is TRBD2 (6 bases). The CDR3 is 13 residues long. Germline assignment: CDR1 MNHEY and CDR2 SVGAGI. V lost 8 bases, J lost 8 bases, and 16 bases lay in between.

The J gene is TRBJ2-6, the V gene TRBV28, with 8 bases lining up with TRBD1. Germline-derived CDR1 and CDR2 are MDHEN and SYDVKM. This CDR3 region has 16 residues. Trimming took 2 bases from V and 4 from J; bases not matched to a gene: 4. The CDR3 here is CASSLPGGSGANVLTF. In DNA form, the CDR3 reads TGTGCCAGCAGTTTACCAGGGGGCTCCGGGGCCAACGTCCTGACTTTC.

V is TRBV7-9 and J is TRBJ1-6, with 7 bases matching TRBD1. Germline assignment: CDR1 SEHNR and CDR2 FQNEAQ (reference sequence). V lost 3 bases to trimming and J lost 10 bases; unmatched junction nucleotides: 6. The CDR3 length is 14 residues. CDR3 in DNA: TGTGCCAGCAGCTTTGGACAGGAGGGATCACCCCTCCACTTT. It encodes CASSFGQEGSPLHF.

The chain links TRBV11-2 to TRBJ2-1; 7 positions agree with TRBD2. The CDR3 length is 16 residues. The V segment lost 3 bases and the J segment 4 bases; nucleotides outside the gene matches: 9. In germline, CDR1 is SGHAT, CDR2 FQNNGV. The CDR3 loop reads CASSLSLAVEYNEQFF. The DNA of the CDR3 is TGTGCCAGCAGCTTGTCGCTAGCGGTCGAATACAATGAGCAGTTCTTC.

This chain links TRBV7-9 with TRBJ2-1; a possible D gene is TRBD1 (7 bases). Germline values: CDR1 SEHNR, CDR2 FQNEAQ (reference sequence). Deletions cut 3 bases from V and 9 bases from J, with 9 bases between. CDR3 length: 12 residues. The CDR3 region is CASSFQGGEQFF. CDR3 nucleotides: TGTGCCAGCAGCTTTCAGGGGGGTGAGCAGTTCTTC.

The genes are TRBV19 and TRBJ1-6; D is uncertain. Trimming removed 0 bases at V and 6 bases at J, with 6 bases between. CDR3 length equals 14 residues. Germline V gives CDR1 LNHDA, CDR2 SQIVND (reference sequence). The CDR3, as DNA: TGTGCCAGTAGTATAGACAGTTTTAATTCACCCCTCCACTTT. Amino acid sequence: CASSIDSFNSPLHF.

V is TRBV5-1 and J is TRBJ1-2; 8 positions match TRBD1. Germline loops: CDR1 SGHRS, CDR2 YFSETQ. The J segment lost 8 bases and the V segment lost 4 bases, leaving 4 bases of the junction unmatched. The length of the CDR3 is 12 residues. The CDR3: CASSIGQGGYTF. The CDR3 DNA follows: TGCGCCAGCAGCATCGGACAGGGCGGCTACACCTTC.